This T cell receptor (beta chain) was captured by sequencing in a study of cytomegalovirus exposure and HLA in healthy donors. Profiled with immunoSEQ multiplex PCR; TCRdb holds only in-frame clones, not every one. The sample records 100,000 to 120,000 clones, under 85% being singletons. The V gene lost 0 bases and the J gene lost 4 bases, with 10 bases spanning the gap. The CDR3 totals 14 residues. Germline V gene data show CDR1 as ENHRY and CDR2 as SYGVKD. General study points: Roughly 170 TCR beta chains were listed as cytomegalovirus-associated.

Comment on this clone: Its antigen is not known.

Separate from the 666-subject first cohort, the roughly 120-subject validation cohort was the one that the donors belonged to. The chain links TRBV10-3 to TRBJ2-7; no definite D call. Sequencing was done on a sample of PBMCs. The sequence was obtained from a woman aged 18-29 years in good health and CMV-seronegative. CDR3 protein: CAISESGPQYEQYF. The CDR3 coding sequence is TGTGCCATCAGTGAGTCGGGCCCCCAGTACGAGCAGTACTTC.